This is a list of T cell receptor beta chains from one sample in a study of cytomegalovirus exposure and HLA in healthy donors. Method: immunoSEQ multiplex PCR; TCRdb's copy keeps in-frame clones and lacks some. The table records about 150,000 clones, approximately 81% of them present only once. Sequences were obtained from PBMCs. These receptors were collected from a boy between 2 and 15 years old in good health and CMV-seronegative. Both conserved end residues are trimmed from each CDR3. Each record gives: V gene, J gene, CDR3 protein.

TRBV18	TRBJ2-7	ASSPLITGPGEQY
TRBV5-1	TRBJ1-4	ASREQGDYEKLF
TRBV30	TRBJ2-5	AWSVRPSEETQY
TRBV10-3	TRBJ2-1	AINPGLGVHEQF
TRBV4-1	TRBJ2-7	AAGGWDEQY
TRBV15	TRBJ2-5	ATSRDPASGRASEETQY
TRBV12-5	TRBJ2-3	ASGLLQLAGITDTQY
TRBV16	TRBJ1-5	ASSRLDLGNQPQH
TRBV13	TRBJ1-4	ASSLGRYEKLF
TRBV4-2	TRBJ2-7	ASSQVEREGRYEQY
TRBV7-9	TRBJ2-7	ASSLAGTSGPYEQY
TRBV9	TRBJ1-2	ASSVGVQSNYGYT
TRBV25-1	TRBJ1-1	ASSVAEGTEAF
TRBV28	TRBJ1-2	ASSLSAGGGYT
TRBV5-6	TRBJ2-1	ASSWGPYGASSYNEQF
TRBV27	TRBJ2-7	ASSSRQAYEQY
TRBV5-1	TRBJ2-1	ASSSGLAGNDVDEQF
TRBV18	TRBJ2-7	ASSPGTGGDEQY
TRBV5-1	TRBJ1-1	ASSLPQGSGGTNTEAF
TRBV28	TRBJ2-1	ASSWGQGSNEQF
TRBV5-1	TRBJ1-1	ASSFGQGRLYTEAF
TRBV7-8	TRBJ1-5	ASSLPGRNQPQH
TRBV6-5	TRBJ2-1	ASSLLRWGGEQF
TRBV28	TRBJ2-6	ASSEALMAGANVLT
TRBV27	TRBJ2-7	ASSLGHLAYEQY
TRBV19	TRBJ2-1	ASSTYHRSSYNEQF